A selection of T cell receptor beta chains follows, all from one sample in a study of blood T cells in healthy people across ages. TCRdb re-analysed the 5' RACE reads in MiXCR, keeping a single row per CDR3 protein. The table has hundreds of thousands of distinct CDR3 sequences, 45% to 50% seen once; the top ten hold roughly 31%. Material for sequencing was blood. The receptor set was obtained from a woman aged 55-69 years in good health. Both conserved end residues are part of each CDR3. A D gene is named only where the DNA matches it firmly. Expanded clones are given a class, and other clones once, few, many or no size at all.

clone_size	d_call	v_call	j_call	cdr3_aa	cdr3_nt
NA	NA	TRBV20-1	TRBJ2-1	CSAKSGTSYNEQFF	TGCAGTGCTAAGAGCGGAACCTCCTACAATGAGCAGTTCTTC
NA	NA	TRBV28	TRBJ2-7	CASSSTGKGSYEQYF	TGTGCCAGCAGTTCCACAGGGAAGGGTTCCTACGAGCAGTACTTC
NA	TRBD1	TRBV20-1	TRBJ2-7	CSASGGDRGEQYF	TGCAGTGCTAGTGGAGGGGACAGGGGCGAGCAGTACTTC
NA	NA	TRBV20-1	TRBJ1-2	CSAGKGRGSGYTF	TGCAGTGCCGGAAAAGGCAGGGGTAGTGGCTACACCTTC
NA	TRBD1	TRBV5-1	TRBJ2-7	CASSPGQGFTYEQYF	TGCGCCAGCAGCCCCGGACAGGGGTTTACCTACGAGCAGTACTTC
NA	NA	TRBV30	TRBJ1-2	CAWSLPLTAKYGYTF	TGTGCCTGGAGTCTTCCCCTCACCGCCAAATATGGCTACACCTTC
NA	NA	TRBV7-9	TRBJ2-3	CASSSSLFGTDTQYF	TGTGCCAGCAGCTCCTCACTTTTTGGCACAGATACGCAGTATTTT
once	NA	TRBV9	TRBJ1-6	CASGRDEMSPLHF	TGTGCCAGCGGCAGGGACGAAATGTCACCCCTCCACTTT
NA	TRBD2	TRBV5-1	TRBJ2-5	CASSWRTSGNVDEQYF	TGCGCCAGCAGCTGGCGGACTAGCGGAAATGTCGATGAGCAGTACTTC
NA	NA	TRBV5-1	TRBJ2-5	CASSLVSQGGETQYF	TGCGCCAGCAGCTTGGTCTCACAGGGCGGGGAGACCCAGTACTTC
few	TRBD1	TRBV6-1	TRBJ2-7	CASSTNRGSSEQYF	TGTGCCAGCAGTACTAACAGGGGGTCCAGCGAGCAGTACTTC
few	NA	TRBV7-2	TRBJ2-7	CASSLQGRPDEQYF	TGTGCCAGCAGCTTACAGGGACGCCCCGACGAGCAGTACTTC
NA	TRBD1	TRBV6-5	TRBJ2-4	CASRPGQGLGEQYF	TGTGCCAGCAGGCCGGGACAGGGACTTGGTGAGCAGTACTTC
NA	NA	TRBV15	TRBJ2-1	CATSRSGGEYNEQFF	TGTGCCACCAGTAGGTCTGGTGGGGAATACAATGAGCAGTTCTTC
few	TRBD2	TRBV5-1	TRBJ2-5	CASSLAGIQETQYF	TGTGCCAGCAGCTTAGCGGGGATACAGGAGACCCAGTACTTC
NA	NA	TRBV4-3	TRBJ2-1	CASSPTRTRVLKQFF	TGCGCCAGCAGCCCAACCCGGACGAGAGTTCTCAAGCAGTTCTTC
NA	TRBD2	TRBV7-2	TRBJ2-3	CASSSSSGSPDTQYF	TGTGCCAGCAGCTCCTCTAGCGGGAGTCCAGATACGCAGTATTTT
NA	NA	TRBV5-1	TRBJ2-1	CASSSTSRSYNEQFF	TGCGCCAGCAGCTCGACTAGTCGGTCCTACAATGAGCAGTTCTTC
NA	TRBD2	TRBV18	TRBJ2-2	CASSPGVAGSRTRELFF	TGTGCCAGCTCACCAGGGGTAGCGGGGTCCCGAACGCGGGAGCTGTTTTTT
once	NA	TRBV10-3	TRBJ2-3	CAISRGGADTQYF	TGTGCCATCAGCAGGGGAGGCGCTGATACGCAGTATTTT
few	NA	TRBV10-3	TRBJ1-1	CAISESWTENTEAFF	TGTGCCATCAGTGAGTCGTGGACAGAGAACACTGAAGCTTTCTTT
NA	TRBD1	TRBV30	TRBJ1-2	CAWTTTGTGFGGGYTF	TGTGCCTGGACAACCACCGGGACAGGGTTCGGTGGTGGCTACACCTTC
NA	NA	TRBV2	TRBJ1-2	CASTPLTGFPNYGYTF	TGTGCCAGCACCCCCTTGACGGGTTTCCCTAACTATGGCTACACCTTC
NA	TRBD1	TRBV5-1	TRBJ1-1	CASSLEATGGGKAFF	TGCGCCAGCAGCTTGGAAGCGACAGGGGGCGGGAAGGCTTTCTTT
NA	NA	TRBV30	TRBJ2-1	CAWSRAAYNEQFF	TGTGCCTGGAGCCGGGCCGCCTACAATGAGCAGTTCTTC
NA	NA	TRBV12-3/TRBV12-4	TRBJ2-5	CASSLSGALDVQYF	TGTGCCAGCAGTTTATCAGGGGCCTTGGACGTGCAGTACTTC
NA	NA	TRBV5-1	TRBJ2-2	CASSLMDGNTGELFF	TGCGCCAGCAGCTTAATGGACGGGAACACCGGGGAGCTGTTTTTT
NA	TRBD2	TRBV7-3	TRBJ2-2	CASSSAGVNRLNTGELFF	TGTGCCAGCAGCTCAGCGGGAGTTAATAGGTTGAACACCGGGGAGCTGTTTTTT
NA	NA	TRBV5-1	TRBJ2-7	CASSRLISSYNEQYF	TGCGCCAGCAGCCGCCTGATCAGCTCCTACAATGAGCAGTACTTC
NA	TRBD1	TRBV4-2	TRBJ2-5	CASSQGDRGQETQYF	TGTGCCAGCAGCCAGGGGGACAGGGGTCAAGAGACCCAGTACTTC
NA	NA	TRBV20-1	TRBJ2-1	CSARDQRGLALHEQFF	TGCAGTGCTAGAGATCAGAGAGGCTTAGCGCTCCATGAGCAGTTCTTC
NA	TRBD1	TRBV25-1	TRBJ1-4	CATEGARSNEKLFF	TGTGCCACCGAGGGGGCGCGGAGTAATGAAAAACTGTTTTTT
few	NA	TRBV10-3	TRBJ2-1	CAISIRVLAEGDEQFF	TGTGCCATCAGCATTCGAGTCCTAGCCGAAGGGGATGAGCAGTTCTTC
NA	TRBD1	TRBV20-1	TRBJ1-5	CSASDRGQPQHF	TGCAGTGCCTCTGACAGGGGTCAGCCCCAGCATTTT
once	TRBD2	TRBV20-1	TRBJ2-2	CSVLAGVNTGELFF	TGCAGCGTCCTAGCGGGAGTTAACACCGGGGAGCTGTTTTTT
many	NA	TRBV14	TRBJ1-2	CASSQDRPTLTF	TGTGCCAGCAGCCAAGATCGGCCCACGCTCACCTTC
few	NA	TRBV20-1	TRBJ1-1	CSAPGTMNTEAFF	TGCAGTGCACCAGGGACGATGAACACTGAAGCTTTCTTT
NA	NA	TRBV20-1	TRBJ2-3	CSASSPGRMALDTQYF	TGCAGTGCTTCCAGCCCGGGACGGATGGCACTAGATACGCAGTATTTT
NA	NA	TRBV27	TRBJ2-1	CASSSLGVTYNKQFF	TGTGCCAGCAGTTCCCTCGGAGTAACCTACAATAAGCAGTTCTTC
NA	TRBD2	TRBV28	TRBJ2-5	CASSLVAGGFIETQYF	TGTGCCAGCAGTTTGGTAGCGGGAGGTTTTATAGAGACCCAGTACTTC
NA	NA	TRBV10-3	TRBJ2-7	CAIRTGAREQYF	TGTGCCATCAGAACGGGGGCACGCGAGCAGTACTTC
few	TRBD1	TRBV12-3/TRBV12-4	TRBJ2-1	CASSSQGVNEQFF	TGTGCCAGCAGTTCCCAGGGGGTTAATGAGCAGTTCTTC
few	TRBD2	TRBV25-1	TRBJ2-7	CARGLAGGPHYEQYF	TGTGCCAGAGGACTAGCGGGAGGGCCGCACTACGAGCAGTACTTC
NA	NA	TRBV6-2/TRBV6-3	TRBJ1-1	CASSYSTTAPNTEAFF	TGTGCCAGCAGCTACTCTACGACAGCTCCGAACACTGAAGCTTTCTTT
few	TRBD1	TRBV20-1	TRBJ1-2	CSAIGGTGVGYTF	TGCAGTGCTATTGGAGGGACAGGGGTTGGCTACACCTTC
NA	TRBD2	TRBV20-1	TRBJ2-1	CSALRLAGYNEQFF	TGCAGTGCTCTCAGACTAGCGGGTTACAATGAGCAGTTCTTC
NA	NA	TRBV5-6	TRBJ2-5	CASSLRSEETQYF	TGTGCCAGCAGCTTACGATCTGAAGAGACCCAGTACTTC
many	NA	TRBV27	TRBJ1-1	CASSLTSISTEAFF	TGTGCCAGCAGTCTAACCTCCATCTCCACTGAAGCTTTCTTT
few	NA	TRBV14	TRBJ2-7	CASSLPGHYEQYF	TGTGCCAGCAGTCTTCCCGGACACTACGAGCAGTACTTC
NA	NA	TRBV12-3/TRBV12-4	TRBJ1-1	CASSLRDGEAFF	TGTGCCAGCAGTCTTAGGGACGGTGAAGCTTTCTTT
NA	NA	TRBV5-1	TRBJ2-5	CASSGGTYQETQYF	TGCGCCAGCAGCGGCGGGACATATCAAGAGACCCAGTACTTC
NA	TRBD1	TRBV4-2	TRBJ2-1	CASSLGQGNDEQFF	TGTGCCAGCAGCCTGGGACAGGGTAACGATGAGCAGTTCTTC
once	TRBD2	TRBV20-1	TRBJ2-7	CSATGGTSGYYNEQYF	TGCAGTGCCACGGGGGGGACTAGCGGCTACTACAATGAGCAGTACTTC
few	NA	TRBV7-2	TRBJ2-1	CASRPQRSSYNEQFF	TGTGCCAGCAGACCTCAGAGGAGCTCCTACAATGAGCAGTTCTTC
NA	TRBD2	TRBV6-2/TRBV6-3	TRBJ2-1	CASSYSRILAGQMSSYNEQFF	TGTGCCAGCAGTTACTCGAGGATTCTAGCGGGGCAGATGAGCTCCTACAATGAGCAGTTCTTC
few	NA	TRBV2	TRBJ2-3	CTSRMTDTSTDTQYF	TGTACCAGCAGGATGACGGACACTAGCACAGATACGCAGTATTTT
NA	NA	TRBV12-5	TRBJ1-2	CARTGTEVYGYTF	TGTGCTAGGACCGGGACGGAGGTCTATGGCTACACCTTC
NA	NA	TRBV5-1	TRBJ2-5	CASSLIGFQETQYF	TGCGCCAGCAGCTTGATAGGATTCCAAGAGACCCAGTACTTC
once	TRBD1	TRBV3-1	TRBJ2-2	CASSQFLGGALTGELFF	TGTGCCAGCAGCCAATTTTTAGGGGGCGCCCTTACCGGGGAGCTGTTTTTT
few	TRBD1	TRBV6-2/TRBV6-3	TRBJ2-2	CASSWDSLNTGELFF	TGTGCCAGCAGTTGGGACAGCCTGAACACCGGGGAGCTGTTTTTT